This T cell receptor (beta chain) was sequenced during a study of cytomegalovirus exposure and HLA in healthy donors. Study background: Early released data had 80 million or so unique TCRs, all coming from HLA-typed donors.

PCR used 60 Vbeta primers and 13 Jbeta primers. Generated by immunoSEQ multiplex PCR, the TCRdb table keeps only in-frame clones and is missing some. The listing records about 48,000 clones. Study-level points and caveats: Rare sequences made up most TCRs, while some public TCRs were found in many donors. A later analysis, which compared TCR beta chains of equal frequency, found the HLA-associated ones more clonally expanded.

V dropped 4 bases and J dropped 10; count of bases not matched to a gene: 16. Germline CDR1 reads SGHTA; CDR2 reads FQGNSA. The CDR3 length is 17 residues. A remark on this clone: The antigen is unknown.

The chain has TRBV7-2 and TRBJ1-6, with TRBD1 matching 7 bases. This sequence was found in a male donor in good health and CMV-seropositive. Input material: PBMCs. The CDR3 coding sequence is TGTGCCAGCAGCTGGGGACAGTTGGCGGTTTTTTCGTCACCCCTCCACTTT. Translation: CASSWGQLAVFSSPLHF.